This T cell receptor beta chain stems from a study of T cell responses to AZD1222 COVID-19 vaccine. Some clones are missing from TCRdb's copy, which holds only in-frame ones; the method was immunoSEQ multiplex PCR. The top ten clones hold 5% to 6.5% of a sample with about 93,000 clones, approximately 86% of them seen once. Study findings and constraints: Of spike-specific TCRs, nearly half reportedly target regions left unmutated in variants. None of the repertoires were sampled until the peak T cell response had passed.

In regard to this clone: Its antigen is not known.

The CDR3 extends over 15 amino acids. Germline CDR1 is SGHRS and CDR2 is YFSETQ. V lost 4 bases and J lost 4, with 17 bases in between. V gene TRBV5-1 combines with J gene TRBJ1-2, with D perhaps matching TRBD1 (6 bases). The sequencing here drew on peripheral blood, taken on day 0 of AZD1222 vaccination. This clonotype was obtained from an adult in good health. This CDR3 is CASSTGQTPGYGYTF. For the CDR3, the DNA is TGCGCCAGCAGCACAGGACAGACGCCTGGCTATGGCTACACCTTC.